This T cell receptor (beta chain) was observed in a study of blood T cell repertoires in COVID-19 (dated by TCRdb to 2020 to 2021). Turning to the overall study: The collaborator samples originated in the United States, Italy and Spain and spanned the acute and convalescent phases of COVID-19. The prospective study material was composed of cDNA or gDNA derived from T cells, B-cell-depleted T cells, or PBMCs. The dataset comprised deeply sampled blood TCRbeta repertoires from subjects exposed to, actively infected with, or recovered from COVID-19. The repertoires were released in a freely available public database intended as a resource for research on the immune response to SARS-CoV-2. The samples were drawn from the first 160 participants of the ongoing ImmuneRACE study and from roughly 1,300 subjects provided by 6 global collaborators. The sample metadata nearly always contained a de-identified subject ID, COVID-19 status, age in years and sex. HLA class I and class II types, where available, came from metadata supplied by the sample provider rather than from assay-based typing. The research as a whole found: The quantity of clinical and demographic metadata differed by source and by participant and was supplied without curation.

The collaborating institutions used their own protocols to collect whole blood in K2EDTA tubes. For TCRbeta analysis, collaborators shipped samples in one of three forms: frozen whole blood, isolated PBMCs, or DNA extracted from either of those sample types. The immunoSEQ Assay, a bias-controlled multiplex PCR, was used to amplify TCRbeta CDR3 regions from genomic DNA. The authors processed their data as follows. The number of nucleated cells in each sample was estimated by amplification of reference gene primers within the assay. Sequence reads were collapsed and filtered to measure the absolute abundance of every unique TCRbeta CDR3 rearrangement. For each sample, productive Simpson clonality was calculated as the square root of Simpson's diversity index over productive rearrangements. TCRdb took over this immuneACCESS table, retaining in-frame rearrangements with V and J assigned. Such tables are incomplete; in checked studies, under half of the missing clones stem from an unresolved V gene, and the remainder is unexplained. V and J calls and clone size are as listed in that table; D and trimming were resolved from the DNA. The sample includes about 88,000 clones, with around 90% observed a single time. The leading ten clones occupy roughly 15% of the sample.

On this clone itself: Its antigen is currently not known. There are no base qualities to consult, and no much larger clone falls within one base.

CDR1 and CDR2 are read off the germline V gene (reference sequence) as GTSNPN and SVGIG. The CDR3, from cysteine to phenylalanine, totals 16 residues. Only CDR3 DNA remains: 48 bases, in frame from the first base. Trimmed from V: 7 bases; trimmed from J: 3 bases; junction bases lacking a gene match: 12. This TCR was recovered from a male donor with acute or convalescent COVID-19. The sequenced sample consisted of peripheral blood. The chain joins TRBV30 to TRBJ1-4; TRBD1 aligns with 9 central bases. The encoded CDR3 is CAFRDRVLPSNEKLFF. DNA sequence: TGTGCCTTCCGGGACAGGGTCCTCCCTTCTAATGAAAAACTGTTTTTT.